Below, one T cell receptor (beta chain) is given with its context. The count of this clone is one. This clone's antigen is unknown. The input lacks base qualities; no much larger clone sits a single base away. The cohort consisted of 666 healthy bone marrow donors. At the time of sampling, every cohort member was nominally healthy, though immune exposures that went unrecorded were likely present. The donor was CMV seronegative and belonged to the group of more than 300 seronegative cohort members. Every donor gave a peripheral blood sample, and the peripheral blood mononuclear cells from that sample were used for TCR beta sequencing. The Qiagen DNeasy Blood Extraction Kit was used to extract genomic DNA from the blood cell samples. The data stem from a study of cytomegalovirus exposure and HLA in healthy donors (dated by TCRdb to 2017 to 2019). Notes on the research overall: According to an earlier analysis of a few hundred of the donors, about 179 million T cells yielded 117 million unique TCR beta sequences and around 300 Gb of sequence data. Along with the roughly 700-subject first cohort, a separate validation cohort of approximately 110 different subjects was used. The number of typed donors differed by locus: about 620-640 for A, B, C, DRB1 and DQB1; about 520 for DQA1; 606 for DPA1; and about 450 for DPB1. Both class I and class II loci were covered by HLA typing, at four-digit resolution. An early release that covered about 600 HLA-typed donors contained around 300 gigabases of sequencing data and tens of millions of unique TCR sequences. The study was designed to test whether signatures of past pathogen exposure could be identified by cataloging public T cell receptors. To study patterns of TCR occurrence, a later analysis re-analyzed previously published TCR beta repertoires from under 750 donors and added high-resolution HLA genotyping. Roughly 5 DR-DQ haplotypes were handled as single units for association and clustering, since linkage in the cohort was strong. Donor age, sex, ethnicity and CMV serostatus were collected together with the repertoire data. Among approximately 370 genotyped donors of the cohort, an average of around 220,000 unique TCR beta nucleotide sequences was sequenced per donor, of which about 19% were non-productive. High-throughput TCR immunosequencing, statistical association of individual TCRs with disease status, and machine learning were combined to predict cytomegalovirus infection status. Of the approximately 400 genotyped donors, roughly 76% were placed in the genetic ancestry cluster associated with self-reported Caucasian donors. To decide whether each TCR beta V gene segment behaved as functional or pseudogenic, an earlier analysis of some 600 of the donors relied on high-throughput TCR beta sequencing. Every discovery cohort repertoire had been produced on one sequencing platform. In a later genetic analysis, genome-wide SNP genotypes for about 65% of the roughly 670 donors were used, and that subset was treated as a discovery cohort. In the later analysis, no new phenotypic data were used to find candidate immune exposures; instead, reliance was placed on TCR beta sequences and their occurrence across donors. The study used immunosequencing to profile the T cell repertoires of approximately 690 subjects and linked those repertoires to cytomegalovirus serostatus.

The paper as a whole reports these results and caveats: In a later analysis, most CMV-associated TCR beta chains were found to appear HLA-restricted, with HLA associations seemingly driven largely by CMV exposure. Cytomegalovirus status was reported to be diagnosed by the classifier with high specificity and sensitivity in both the original and validation cohorts. A later analysis reported that several top co-occurrence clusters appeared linked to parvovirus B19, influenza, CMV and Epstein-Barr virus. Linkage disequilibrium might explain the correlated functional status among segregating V segments, but an unknown experimental factor could not be ruled out. HLA typing was unavailable for some donors at each locus, so association tests used only the typed subset. For the cohort, immune exposure information was limited to CMV serostatus. A later genetic analysis reported fewer N-insertions in productive TCRs among donors in an Asian-associated ancestry cluster than the roughly 700-donor mean. When HLA alleles, especially DR and DQ, strongly co-occurred, TCR associations were difficult to assign to individual alleles. The earlier analysis of 450 to 700 of the donors excluded roughly 17 rarely observed V segments, including chromosome 9 orphons, because counts were too low. A cluster of highly shared sequence variants was judged likely to represent a technical artifact of the sequencing pipeline. Some IMGT-functional V segments, including TRBV6-2 and TRBV6-3, could not be told apart with the 87-base-pair reads, so those segments were excluded. A further reported finding was that TCR beta sequences accurately predicted the HLA-A and HLA-B alleles for most subjects in the first cohort. A later analysis associated some 17,000 TCR beta sequences with specific HLA alleles at a false discovery rate of 0.05. According to a later analysis, TCR association rates differed among HLA loci, with DRB1 alleles showing the most associated TCRs and HLA-C alleles showing the fewest. In a later genetic analysis, a missense DCLRE1C variant was associated with V-gene and J-gene trimming of TCR beta chains, and the association was replicated in an independent cohort. While some public TCRs were present in many individuals, most TCR sequences turned up only very rarely across donors. Sequencing depth was assumed to be roughly uniform across donors in the presence/absence analyses, though that assumption may not hold. The cohort was sequenced for TCR beta chains only, and without alpha or paired-chain data the features that could be detected were limited. In vitro tests confirmed that a few of the cytomegalovirus-associated TCR beta chains recognize cytomegalovirus antigens. In a later analysis, HLA-associated TCR beta chains were found to be more clonally expanded and to have lower generation probabilities than equally common non-associated chains. The study listed 164 TCR beta chains as associated with cytomegalovirus. In an earlier analysis of 500 to 650 of the donors, most TCR beta V segments appeared in productive rearrangements about 87% or about 30% of the time, broadly matching IMGT annotations. The authors suggested that the approach could potentially be extended to other disease states and immunological phenotypes.

Counted from cysteine to phenylalanine, this CDR3 has 14 amino acids. Of the read, only the CDR3 DNA is kept; its 42 bases are in frame from base 1. V gives up 4 bases and J gives up 1 base, and the segment between their germline ends measures 11 bases. CDR1 SGHTS and CDR2 YDEGEE are derived from the germline V gene. The method was the immunoSEQ multiplex PCR assay. The multiplex PCR relied on a mix of 60 forward primers for TCR Vbeta segments and 13 reverse primers for TCR Jbeta segments. A multiplex PCR assay on genomic DNA amplified the CDR3 region of rearranged TCR beta genes. Amplified TCR beta libraries were sequenced as 87-base-pair reads on the Illumina HiSeq System. As for the original processing: A later analysis counted about 76 million unique TCR beta chains across the 666 repertoires, and approximately 11 million of these chains were shared by at least two donors. Raw reads were error-corrected and collapsed into unique sequences by a nearest-neighbor algorithm in which closely related sequences were merged to remove PCR and sequencing errors. Alignment of CDR3 sequences to IMGT reference sequences was used to assign V, D and J gene segments. Each retained sequence needed at least a six-nucleotide match to both a V gene segment and a J gene segment. A rearrangement counted as productive if the CDR3 had no stop codons and remained in frame with V and J, and every other rearrangement counted as non-productive. Following IMGT convention, CDR3 was defined as the stretch from the second conserved V-encoded cysteine to the conserved J-encoded phenylalanine. In an earlier analysis of roughly 610 of the donors, sequences lacking an unambiguous match to a single V gene segment were excluded. In an earlier analysis of about 590 of the donors, a V segment was called functional when productive rearrangements were above 56.7%, and segregating when the standard deviation between donors exceeded 5%. A statistical classification framework was built to diagnose cytomegalovirus status from the catalog of TCR beta chain sequences. In a later analysis, TCR nucleotide sequences were compared against IMGT/GENE-DB human TR gene sequences so that V and J genes could be assigned. In a later analysis, CDR3 sequences and most-parsimonious VDJ recombination scenarios were assigned using the TCRdist pipeline. In a later analysis, every TCR beta chain was defined by the combination of its CDR3 amino acid sequence and its V-gene family, and reads without a unique V-gene family were dropped. As a way to deal with suspected cross-contamination and a sequencing artifact, a later analysis dropped more than 500 nucleotide sequences that were highly shared and had low generation probability. In a later analysis, a clonal expansion index for each public chain was calculated from normalized within-repertoire ranks of inferred template counts. In a later analysis, generation probabilities were computed using a VDJ recombination model fitted to out-of-frame rearrangements, and the results were checked against IGoR. A later analysis scored TCR-TCR, TCR-HLA and TCR-CMV co-occurrence with hypergeometric tests, applying a repertoire-size bias correction to TCR pairs. False discovery rates were estimated in a later analysis by permuting HLA or CMV assignments 20 times. In a later analysis, co-occurring TCRs were grouped with DBSCAN, and TCRdist sequence similarity was added when clustering was performed within HLA-allele-positive subsets. For co-occurrence clustering, repertoires with fewer than 30,000 or more than 120,000 public chains were excluded, along with several repertoires with anomalous nucleotide sharing. Not all clones reach the TCRdb copy of this immuneACCESS table, which keeps in-frame sequences only. Checked studies attribute under half of the gap to unresolved V genes and leave the rest unexplained. That table gives V, J and clone size, and the DNA gave D and trimming. In this sample the table shows about 160,000 clones, approximately 88% of which occur a single time. Approximately 1.5% of the sample goes to the ten largest clones.

The sequenced sample consisted of PBMCs. This TCR was recovered from a woman under 30 in good health and CMV-seronegative. Rearrangement joined TRBV5-8 to TRBJ1-1; the D segment could be TRBD1, given 5 matching bases. The CDR3 region has the sequence CASSGLRGNTEAFF. The nucleotide sequence is given as TGTGCCAGCAGCGGTTTAAGGGGGAACACTGAAGCTTTCTTT.